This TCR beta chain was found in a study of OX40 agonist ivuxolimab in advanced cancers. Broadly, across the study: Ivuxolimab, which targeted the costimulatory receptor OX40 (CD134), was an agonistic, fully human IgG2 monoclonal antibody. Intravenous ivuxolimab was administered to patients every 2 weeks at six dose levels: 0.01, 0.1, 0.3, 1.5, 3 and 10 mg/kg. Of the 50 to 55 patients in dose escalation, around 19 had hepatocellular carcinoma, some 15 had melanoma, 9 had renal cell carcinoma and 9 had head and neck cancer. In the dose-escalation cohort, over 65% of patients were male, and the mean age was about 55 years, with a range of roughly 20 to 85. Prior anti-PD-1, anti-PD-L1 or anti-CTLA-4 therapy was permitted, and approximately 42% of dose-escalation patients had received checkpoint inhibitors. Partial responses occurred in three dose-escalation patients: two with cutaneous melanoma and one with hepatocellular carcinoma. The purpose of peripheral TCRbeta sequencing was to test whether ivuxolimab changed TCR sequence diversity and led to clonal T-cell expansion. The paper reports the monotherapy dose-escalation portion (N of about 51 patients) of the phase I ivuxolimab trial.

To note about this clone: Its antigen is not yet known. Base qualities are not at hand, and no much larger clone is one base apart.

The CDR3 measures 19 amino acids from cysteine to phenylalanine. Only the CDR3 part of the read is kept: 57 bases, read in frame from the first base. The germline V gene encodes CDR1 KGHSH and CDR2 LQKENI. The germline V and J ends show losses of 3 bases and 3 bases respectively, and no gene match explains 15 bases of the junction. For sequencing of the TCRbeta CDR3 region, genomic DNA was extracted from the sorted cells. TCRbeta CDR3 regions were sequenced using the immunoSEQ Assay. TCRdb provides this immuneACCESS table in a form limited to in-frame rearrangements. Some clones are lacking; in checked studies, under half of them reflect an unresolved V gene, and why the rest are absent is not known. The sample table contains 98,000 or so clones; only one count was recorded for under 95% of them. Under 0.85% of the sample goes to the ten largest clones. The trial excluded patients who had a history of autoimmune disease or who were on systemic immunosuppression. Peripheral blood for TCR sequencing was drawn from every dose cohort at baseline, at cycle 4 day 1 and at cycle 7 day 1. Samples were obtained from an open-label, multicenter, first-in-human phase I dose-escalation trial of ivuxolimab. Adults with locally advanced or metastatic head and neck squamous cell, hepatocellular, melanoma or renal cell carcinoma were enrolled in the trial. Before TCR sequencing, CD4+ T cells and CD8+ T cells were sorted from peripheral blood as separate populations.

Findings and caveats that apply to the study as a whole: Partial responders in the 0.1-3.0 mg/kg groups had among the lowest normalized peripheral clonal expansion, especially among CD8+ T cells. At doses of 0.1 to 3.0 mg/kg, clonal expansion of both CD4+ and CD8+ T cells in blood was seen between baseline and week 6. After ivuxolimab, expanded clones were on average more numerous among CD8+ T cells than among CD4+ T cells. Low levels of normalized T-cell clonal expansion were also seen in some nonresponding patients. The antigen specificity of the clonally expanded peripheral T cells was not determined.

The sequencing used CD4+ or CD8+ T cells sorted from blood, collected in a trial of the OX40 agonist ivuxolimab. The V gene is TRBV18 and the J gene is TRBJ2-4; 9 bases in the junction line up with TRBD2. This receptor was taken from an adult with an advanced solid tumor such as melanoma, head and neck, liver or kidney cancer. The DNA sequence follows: TGTGCCAGCTCACCTGGAGGTGCTAGCGGGATGGTTGGCAAAAACATTCAGTACTTC. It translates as CASSPGGASGMVGKNIQYF.